This TCR beta chain originates from a study of T cell changes during pregnancy in multiple sclerosis (dated by TCRdb to about 2019). Context from the whole study: Changes in the T cell repertoire over the course of pregnancy were examined in this study in women with multiple sclerosis.

Counted from cysteine to phenylalanine, this CDR3 has 14 amino acids. Of all the DNA, just the CDR3 is kept, 42 bases in frame from base 1. The germline V gene yields SGHAT for CDR1 and FQNNGV for CDR2. V trim: 5 bases; J trim: 8 bases; unmatched bases: 8. Library creation used the immunoSEQ multiplex PCR assay. TCRdb limited this immuneACCESS table to in-frame rearrangements with V and J called. A share of clones is missing; checked studies link under half to unresolved V genes, and the rest is unexplained. For this sample there are approximately 41,000 clones; just over 90% appear just once. Approximately 1.4% of the sample rests with the top ten. Comments on this clone: Its antigen is unknown. No base quality values were provided; no much bigger clone lies one nucleotide off.

The clonotype comes from a female donor with multiple sclerosis, enrolled in a pregnancy study. The receptor chain draws on TRBV11-2 and TRBJ2-1, and TRBD2 matches 8 of the central bases. Input material: PBMCs (not recorded whether the cells were cultured). The nucleotide sequence reads TGTGCCAGCAGCCCCCCAAGCGGGAGTTATGAGCAGTTCTTC. It specifies CASSPPSGSYEQFF.